The 9 T cell receptor beta chains below come from one sample, sequenced in a study of CD8 T cell repertoires and HIV-1 epitope variants. Which antigens these TCRs recognize remains unknown. Assay: immunoSEQ multiplex PCR; the TCRdb copy retains only in-frame clones and omits some. The table has thousands of clones, just under 70% seen once. Sequenced sample: cultured CD8+ T cells derived from PBMCs. Receptors were obtained from a male donor with HIV.

This chain links TRBV15 with TRBJ1-5; 7 nucleotides agree with TRBD1. Germline CDR1 is LNHNV and CDR2 is YYDKDF (reference sequence). The CDR3 is 15 residues long. J lost 2 bases, V lost 4 bases, and 5 bases had no gene match. The CDR3 sequence is CATSNSGQGNQPQHF. CDR3 in DNA: TGTGCCACCAGCAATTCCGGACAGGGCAATCAGCCCCAGCATTTT.

The rearrangement joins TRBV4-2 to TRBJ2-3; TRBD2 matches at 10 bases. Germline V gene data show CDR1 as LGHNA and CDR2 as YNFKEQ. J lost 7 bases, V lost 4 bases, and 8 bases had no gene match. This CDR3 region has 15 residues. As DNA, the CDR3 is TGTGCCAGCAGCCGAGAGGCACTAGCGGGGAATACGCAGTATTTT. This encodes CASSREALAGNTQYF.

V is TRBV13 and J is TRBJ1-3, with D possibly matching TRBD1 (6 bases). The germline V gene encodes CDR1 PRHDT and CDR2 FYEKMQ (reference sequence). The V end was cut by 5 bases, the J end by 0 bases, with 11 bases between. The CDR3 is made up of 15 amino acids. CDR3 protein: CASSQGQYSGNTIYF. The CDR3 DNA reads as TGTGCCAGCAGCCAAGGACAGTACTCTGGAAACACCATATATTTT.

This clone was found a few times. The CDR3 loop reads CASSYFGAYEQYF. The CDR3 region has the DNA TGTGCCAGCAGTTACTTCGGGGCCTACGAGCAGTACTTC. This chain links TRBV6-5 with TRBJ2-7; D perhaps matches TRBD2 (5 bases). This CDR3 contains 13 residues. The V and J ends lost 1 base and 2 bases respectively, with 6 bases between them. Per germline, CDR1 MNHEY and CDR2 SVGAGI.

The V call is TRBV2, the J call TRBJ2-1; 7 nucleotides match TRBD1. CDR1 is SNHLY and CDR2 is FYNNEI in the germline V gene. This CDR3 contains 14 residues. With 6 bases clipped from V and 3 bases from J, the junction kept 5 bases outside the gene matches. This CDR3 is CASRLTGDYNEQFF. The DNA for the CDR3 is TGTGCCAGCAGACTAACAGGGGACTACAATGAGCAGTTCTTC.

The gene calls are TRBV5-6 and TRBJ1-5, with D possibly matching TRBD1 (6 bases). V lost 0 bases and J lost 6, with 10 bases in between. Germline CDR1 and CDR2: SGHDT and YYEEEE. This CDR3 comprises 14 residues. The CDR3 loop reads CASSLATGSQPQHF. The CDR3 DNA sequence: TGTGCCAGCAGCTTGGCAACAGGGTCTCAGCCCCAGCATTTT. Full variable domain (outside the CDR3, taken from reference TRBV5-6 and TRBJ1-5): DAGVTQSPTHLIKTRGQQVTLRCSPKSGHDTVSWYQQALGQGPQFIFQYYEEEERQRGNFPDRFSGHQFPNYSSELNVNALLLGDSALYLCASSLATGSQPQHFGDGTRLSIL.

The chain recombines TRBV5-6 with TRBJ2-7, with D maybe TRBD1 (5 bases). Germline loops: CDR1 SGHDT, CDR2 YYEEEE. The germline V and J ends were trimmed by 4 bases and 3 bases, with 11 bases remaining between them. The CDR3 covers 13 residues. The CDR3 DNA sequence: TGTGCCAGCAGCCAGACAGAGATCTACGAGCAGTACTTC. Translation gives CASSQTEIYEQYF.

V usage is TRBV7-6 and J usage is TRBJ2-1, with D unclear. Germline CDR1 is SGHVS and CDR2 is FNYEAQ. Deletions cut 1 base from V and 8 bases from J, with 9 bases between. The CDR3 is 13 amino acids. The CDR3 coding sequence is TGTGCCAGCAGCTTAGAATCAGGATATGAGCAGTTCTTC. This codes for CASSLESGYEQFF.

The rearrangement uses TRBV6-1 and TRBJ2-7; D not certain. This CDR3 region has 11 residues. Trimming removed 3 bases from V and 4 bases from J, with 4 bases in between. The V gene's germline CDR1 is MNHNS and CDR2 SASEGT. CDR3 coding DNA: TGTGCCAGCAGTGAGGGATACGAGCAGTACTTC. Protein sequence: CASSEGYEQYF.